A selection of T cell receptor beta chains follows, all from one sample in a study of blood T cell repertoires in COVID-19. Assay used: immunoSEQ multiplex PCR; TCRdb lists only in-frame clones, some missing. This sample has 200,000 to 250,000 clones, with approximately 92% found just once. The sequencing sample was made of PBMCs or T cells enriched from blood (not recorded which). These receptors were taken from a woman under 30 in a cohort exposed to, infected with or recovered from COVID-19 (not recorded which). The CDR3 runs from the conserved cysteine through the conserved F or W. The D gene is left open where the match is weak. Expanded clones are given a class, and other clones once, few, many or no size at all.

J: TRBJ2-1
D: TRBD2
V: TRBV19
size: NA
CDR3: CASSGSSGSYEQFF
DNA: TGTGCCAGTAGTGGTTCTAGCGGGAGCTATGAGCAGTTCTTC

J: TRBJ1-1
D: NA
V: TRBV2
size: NA
CDR3: CAGVGGYTEAFF
DNA: TGTGCCGGCGTGGGGGGTTACACTGAAGCTTTCTTT

J: TRBJ1-2
D: TRBD1
V: TRBV15
size: NA
CDR3: CATSRARDRGDYGYTF
DNA: TGTGCCACCAGCAGAGCCCGGGACAGGGGTGACTATGGCTACACCTTC

J: TRBJ2-7
D: TRBD2
V: TRBV7-9
size: few
CDR3: CASSATSGSYEQYF
DNA: TGTGCCAGCAGCGCTACTAGCGGGTCCTACGAGCAGTACTTC

J: TRBJ2-2
D: NA
V: TRBV24-1
size: NA
CDR3: CATSDLLRGPANTGELFF
DNA: TGTGCCACCAGTGATTTACTGCGGGGACCCGCGAACACCGGGGAGCTGTTTTTT

J: TRBJ1-5
D: TRBD1
V: TRBV29-1
size: once
CDR3: CSVGQTGGGQPQHF
DNA: TGCAGCGTTGGTCAGACAGGGGGCGGTCAGCCCCAGCATTTT

J: TRBJ2-3
D: TRBD2
V: TRBV5-1
size: NA
CDR3: CASSLEASGRVGGTDTQYF
DNA: TGCGCCAGCAGCTTGGAGGCTAGCGGGAGGGTTGGGGGCACAGATACGCAGTATTTT

J: TRBJ1-5
D: TRBD1
V: TRBV6-5
size: NA
CDR3: CASSTGGRYQPQHF
DNA: TGTGCCAGCAGCACAGGGGGCCGATATCAGCCCCAGCATTTT

J: TRBJ1-2
D: NA
V: TRBV4-1
size: NA
CDR3: CATRSQGSGYGYTF
DNA: TGCGCCACCAGATCCCAGGGGAGTGGTTATGGCTACACCTTC

J: TRBJ2-5
D: NA
V: TRBV7-3
size: NA
CDR3: CASSSTGQETQYF
DNA: TGTGCCAGCAGCTCGACTGGGCAAGAGACCCAGTACTTC

J: TRBJ1-2
D: NA
V: TRBV5-1
size: once
CDR3: CASSLGLAGYGYTF
DNA: TGCGCCAGCAGCTTGGGGTTAGCTGGCTATGGCTACACCTTC

J: TRBJ2-2
D: NA
V: TRBV5-1
size: NA
CDR3: CASSVDRNTGELFF
DNA: TGCGCCAGCAGCGTCGACAGAAACACCGGGGAGCTGTTTTTT

J: TRBJ2-7
D: NA
V: TRBV28
size: NA
CDR3: CASSVSYEQYF
DNA: TGTGCCAGCAGTGTTAGCTACGAGCAGTACTTC

J: TRBJ1-5
D: NA
V: TRBV3-1/TRBV3-2
size: NA
CDR3: CASSHSNRAAKSNQPQHF
DNA: TGTGCCAGCAGCCATTCGAACAGGGCCGCCAAGAGTAATCAGCCCCAGCATTTT

J: TRBJ2-7
D: NA
V: TRBV5-1
size: NA
CDR3: CASSLESPSYEQYF
DNA: TGCGCCAGCAGCTTGGAGAGCCCCTCCTACGAGCAGTACTTC

J: TRBJ2-5
D: TRBD2
V: TRBV19
size: NA
CDR3: CASSSGTSGEISYQETQYF
DNA: TGTGCCAGTAGTAGTGGGACTAGCGGAGAAATATCGTACCAAGAGACCCAGTACTTC

J: TRBJ1-2
D: NA
V: TRBV3-1/TRBV3-2
size: NA
CDR3: CASSRGRAMVNYGYTF
DNA: TGTGCCAGCAGCCGGGGCCGCGCGATGGTTAACTATGGCTACACCTTC

J: TRBJ1-5
D: NA
V: TRBV28
size: NA
CDR3: CASSHEGGGQPQHF
DNA: TGTGCCAGCAGCCACGAAGGGGGGGGTCAGCCCCAGCATTTT

J: TRBJ2-7
D: TRBD1
V: TRBV29-1
size: NA
CDR3: CSVKNRQGLNEQYF
DNA: TGCAGCGTTAAGAACCGACAGGGGCTCAACGAGCAGTACTTC

J: TRBJ1-1
D: TRBD1
V: TRBV18
size: NA
CDR3: CASSPPGQDTEAFF
DNA: TGTGCCAGCTCACCACCGGGACAGGACACTGAAGCTTTCTTT

J: TRBJ1-5
D: NA
V: TRBV14
size: once
CDR3: CASSQGRGQPQHF
DNA: TGTGCCAGCAGCCAGGGGAGGGGGCAGCCCCAGCATTTT

J: TRBJ2-1
D: TRBD2
V: TRBV24-1
size: NA
CDR3: CATSDPSGNTYNEQFF
DNA: TGTGCCACCAGTGACCCTAGCGGGAACACCTACAATGAGCAGTTCTTC

J: TRBJ2-6
D: NA
V: TRBV5-1
size: NA
CDR3: CASSQLVGSGANVLTF
DNA: TGCGCCAGCAGCCAACTAGTGGGTTCAGGGGCCAACGTCCTGACTTTC

J: TRBJ1-4
D: NA
V: TRBV5-1
size: NA
CDR3: CASSLDGSEKLFF
DNA: TGCGCCAGCAGCTTGGACGGGAGCGAAAAACTGTTTTTT

J: TRBJ2-1
D: TRBD2
V: TRBV3-1/TRBV3-2
size: NA
CDR3: CASSQSTSGYNEQFF
DNA: TGTGCCAGCAGCCAGAGTACTAGCGGCTACAATGAGCAGTTCTTC

J: TRBJ2-7
D: NA
V: TRBV18
size: NA
CDR3: CASSPTAETDSYEQYF
DNA: TGTGCCAGCTCCCCTACTGCCGAGACAGACTCCTACGAGCAGTACTTC

J: TRBJ2-2
D: TRBD2
V: TRBV19
size: NA
CDR3: CATRRAGIDPGELFF
DNA: TGTGCCACTAGGCGAGCGGGAATCGATCCCGGGGAGCTGTTTTTT

J: TRBJ2-3
D: TRBD2
V: TRBV9
size: NA
CDR3: CASSPGVAGGYTQYF
DNA: TGTGCCAGCAGCCCCGGGGTAGCGGGGGGGTACACGCAGTATTTT

J: TRBJ1-3
D: NA
V: TRBV10-2
size: NA
CDR3: CASRETDSSSGNTIYF
DNA: TGCGCCAGCAGGGAGACAGATAGTAGCTCTGGAAACACCATATATTTT